This TCR beta chain was sequenced for a study of blood T cell repertoires in COVID-19. For the study at large: The analysed material was cDNA or gDNA that came from T cells, B-cell-depleted T cells, or PBMCs.

Profiling relied on immunoSEQ multiplex PCR, and the TCRdb table lists in-frame clones only, not all of them. Counted here are hundreds of thousands of clones, 65% to 90% occurring once; the ten biggest clones make up about 14%. Specimen: peripheral blood. The sequence derives from a human donor in a cohort sampled during active COVID-19.

As DNA, the CDR3 is TGCGCCAGCAGCTTATGGGAGGGAACCCAAAACATTCAGTACTTC. This gives the protein CASSLWEGTQNIQYF. The chain uses TRBV5-1 and TRBJ2-4, with 7 bases aligning to TRBD2. Trimming took 2 bases from V and 5 from J; bases not matched to a gene: 7. Germline V CDR1 and CDR2: SGHRS, YFSETQ. The CDR3 sequence is 15 residues long.